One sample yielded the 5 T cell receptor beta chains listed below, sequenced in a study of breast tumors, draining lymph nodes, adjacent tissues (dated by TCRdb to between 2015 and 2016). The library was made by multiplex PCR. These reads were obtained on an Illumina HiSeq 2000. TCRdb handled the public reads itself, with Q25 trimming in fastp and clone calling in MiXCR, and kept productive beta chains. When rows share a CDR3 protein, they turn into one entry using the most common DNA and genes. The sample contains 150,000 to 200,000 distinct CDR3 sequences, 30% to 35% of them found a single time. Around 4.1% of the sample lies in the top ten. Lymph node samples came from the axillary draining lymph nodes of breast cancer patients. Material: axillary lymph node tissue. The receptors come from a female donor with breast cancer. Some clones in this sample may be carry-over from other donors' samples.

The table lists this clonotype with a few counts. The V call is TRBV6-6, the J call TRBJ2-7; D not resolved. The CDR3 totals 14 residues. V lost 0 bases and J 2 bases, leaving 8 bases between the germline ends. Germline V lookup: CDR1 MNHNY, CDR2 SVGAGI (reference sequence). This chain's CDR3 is CASSYSSSPYEQYF. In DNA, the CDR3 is TGTGCCAGCAGTTACTCGTCATCCCCCTACGAGCAGTACTTC.

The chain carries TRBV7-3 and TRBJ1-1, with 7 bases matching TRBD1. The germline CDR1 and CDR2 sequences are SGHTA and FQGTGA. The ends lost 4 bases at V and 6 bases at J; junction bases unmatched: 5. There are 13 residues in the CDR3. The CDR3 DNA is TGTGCCAGCAGCTATCACAGGGGCGCTGAAGCTTTCTTT. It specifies CASSYHRGAEAFF.

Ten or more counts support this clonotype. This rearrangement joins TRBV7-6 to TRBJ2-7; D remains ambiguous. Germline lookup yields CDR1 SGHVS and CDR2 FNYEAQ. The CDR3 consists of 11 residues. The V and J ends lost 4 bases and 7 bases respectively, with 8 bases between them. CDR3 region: CASSSGLEQYF. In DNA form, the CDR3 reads TGTGCCAGCAGCTCCGGATTGGAGCAGTACTTC.

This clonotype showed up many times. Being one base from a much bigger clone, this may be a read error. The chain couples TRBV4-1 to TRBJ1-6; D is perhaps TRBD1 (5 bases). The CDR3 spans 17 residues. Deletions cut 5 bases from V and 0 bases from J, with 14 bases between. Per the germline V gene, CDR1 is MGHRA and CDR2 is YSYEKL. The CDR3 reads CASSFGTKSSYNSPLHF. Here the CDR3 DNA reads TGCGCCAGCAGCTTCGGGACGAAAAGCTCCTATAATTCACCCCTCCACTTT.

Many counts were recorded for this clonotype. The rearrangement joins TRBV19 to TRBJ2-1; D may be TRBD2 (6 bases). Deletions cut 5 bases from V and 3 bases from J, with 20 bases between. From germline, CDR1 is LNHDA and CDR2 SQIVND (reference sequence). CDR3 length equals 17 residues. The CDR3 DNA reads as TGTGCCAGTAGTCCGTATACTAGCTCGACCCGCTACAATGAGCAGTTCTTC. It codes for CASSPYTSSTRYNEQFF. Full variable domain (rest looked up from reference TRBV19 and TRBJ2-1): DGGITQSPKYLFRKEGQNVTLSCEQNLNHDAMYWYRQDPGQGLRLIYYSQIVNDFQKGDIAEGYSVSREKKESFPLTVTSAQKNPTAFYLCASSPYTSSTRYNEQFFGPGTRLTVL.